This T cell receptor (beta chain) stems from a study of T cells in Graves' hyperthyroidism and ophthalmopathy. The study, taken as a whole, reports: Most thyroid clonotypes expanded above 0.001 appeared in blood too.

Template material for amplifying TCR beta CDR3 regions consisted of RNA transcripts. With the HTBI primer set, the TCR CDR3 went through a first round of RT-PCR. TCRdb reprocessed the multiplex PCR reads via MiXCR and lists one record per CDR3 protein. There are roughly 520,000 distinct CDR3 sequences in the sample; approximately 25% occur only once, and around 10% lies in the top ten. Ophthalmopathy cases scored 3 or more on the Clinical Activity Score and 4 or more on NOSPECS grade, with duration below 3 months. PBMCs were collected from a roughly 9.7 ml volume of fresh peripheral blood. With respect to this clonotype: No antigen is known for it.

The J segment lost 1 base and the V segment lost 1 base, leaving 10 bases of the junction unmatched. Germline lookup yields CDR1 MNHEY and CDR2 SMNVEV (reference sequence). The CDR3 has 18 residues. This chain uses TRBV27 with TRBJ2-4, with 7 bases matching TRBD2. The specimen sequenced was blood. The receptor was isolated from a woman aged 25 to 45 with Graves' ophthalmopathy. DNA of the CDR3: TGTGCCAGCAGTTTATGCCTAGCGGAGAGAAGGGCCAAAAACATTCAGTACTTC. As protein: CASSLCLAERRAKNIQYF.